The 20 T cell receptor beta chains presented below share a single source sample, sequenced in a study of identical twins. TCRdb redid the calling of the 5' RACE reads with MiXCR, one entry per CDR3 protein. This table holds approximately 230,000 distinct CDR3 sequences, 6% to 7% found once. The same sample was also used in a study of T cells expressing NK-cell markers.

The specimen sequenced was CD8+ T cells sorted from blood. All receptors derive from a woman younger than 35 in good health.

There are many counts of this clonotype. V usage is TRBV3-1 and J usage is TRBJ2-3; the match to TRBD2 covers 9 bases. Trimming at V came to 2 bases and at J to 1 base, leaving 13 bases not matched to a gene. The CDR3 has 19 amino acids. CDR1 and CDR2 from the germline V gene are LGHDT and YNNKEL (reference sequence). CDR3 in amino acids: CASSQLAGLDSTRTDTQYF. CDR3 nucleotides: TGTGCCAGCAGCCAACTAGCGGGGCTCGACTCGACGCGCACAGATACGCAGTATTTT.

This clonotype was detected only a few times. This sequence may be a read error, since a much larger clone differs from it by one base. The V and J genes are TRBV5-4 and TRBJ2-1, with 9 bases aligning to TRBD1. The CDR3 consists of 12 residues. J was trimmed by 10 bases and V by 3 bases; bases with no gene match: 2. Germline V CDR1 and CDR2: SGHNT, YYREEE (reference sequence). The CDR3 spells CASSWTGEEQFF. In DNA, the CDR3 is TGTGCCAGCAGCTGGACAGGGGAAGAGCAGTTCTTC.

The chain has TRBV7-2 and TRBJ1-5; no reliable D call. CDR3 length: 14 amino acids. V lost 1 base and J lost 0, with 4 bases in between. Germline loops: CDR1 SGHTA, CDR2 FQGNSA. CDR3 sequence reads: CASSLVPSNQPQHF. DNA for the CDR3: TGTGCCAGCAGCTTAGTACCTAGCAATCAGCCCCAGCATTTT.

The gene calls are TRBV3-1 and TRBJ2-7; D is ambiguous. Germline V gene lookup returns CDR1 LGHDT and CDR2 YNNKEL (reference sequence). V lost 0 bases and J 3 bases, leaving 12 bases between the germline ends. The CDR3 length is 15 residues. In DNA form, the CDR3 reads TGTGCCAGCAGCCAAGACCCCGCGGTCCACTACGAGCAGTACTTC. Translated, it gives CASSQDPAVHYEQYF.

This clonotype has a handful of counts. The CDR3 spells CASSQTGNLNEQFF. The CDR3 bases are TGTGCCAGCAGCCAGACAGGTAACCTCAATGAGCAGTTCTTC. V and J are TRBV7-3 and TRBJ2-1; D perhaps matches TRBD1 (6 bases). V was shortened by 5 bases and J by 6 bases, with 14 bases between the two germline ends. Germline V gene sequence: CDR1 SGHTA, CDR2 FQGTGA. This CDR3 has 14 amino acids. Together with reference TRBV7-3 and TRBJ2-1, the CDR3 gives the full variable domain: GAGVSQTPSNKVTEKGKYVELRCDPISGHTALYWYRQSLGQGPEFLIYFQGTGAADDSGLPNDRFFAVRPEGSVSTLKIQRTERGDSAVYLCASSQTGNLNEQFFGPGTRLTVL.

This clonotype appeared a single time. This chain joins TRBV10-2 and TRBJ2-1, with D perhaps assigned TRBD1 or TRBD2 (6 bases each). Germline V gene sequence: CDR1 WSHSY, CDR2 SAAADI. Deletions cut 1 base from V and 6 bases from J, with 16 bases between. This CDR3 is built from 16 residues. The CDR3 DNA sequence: TGCGCCAGCAGTGAGTACGGGGGCCCTATACCCAATGAGCAGTTCTTC. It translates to CASSEYGGPIPNEQFF.

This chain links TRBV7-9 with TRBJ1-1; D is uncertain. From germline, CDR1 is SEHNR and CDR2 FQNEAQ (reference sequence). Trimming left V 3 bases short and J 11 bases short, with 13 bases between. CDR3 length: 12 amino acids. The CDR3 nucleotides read TGTGCCAGCAGCTTCGGCACGGGAAGTGCTTTCTTT. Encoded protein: CASSFGTGSAFF. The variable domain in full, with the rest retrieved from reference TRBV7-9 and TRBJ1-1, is DTGVSQNPRHKITKRGQNVTFRCDPISEHNRLYWYRQTLGQGPEFLTYFQNEAQLEKSRLLSDRFSAERPKGSFSTLEIQRTEQGDSAMYLCASSFGTGSAFFGQGTRLTVV.

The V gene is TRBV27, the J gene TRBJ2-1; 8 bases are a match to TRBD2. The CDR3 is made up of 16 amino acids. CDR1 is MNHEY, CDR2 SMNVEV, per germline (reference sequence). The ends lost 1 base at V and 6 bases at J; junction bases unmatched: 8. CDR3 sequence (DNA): TGTGCCAGCAGTTTATACGCGGGAGGTATAAGCAATGAGCAGTTCTTC. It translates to CASSLYAGGISNEQFF.

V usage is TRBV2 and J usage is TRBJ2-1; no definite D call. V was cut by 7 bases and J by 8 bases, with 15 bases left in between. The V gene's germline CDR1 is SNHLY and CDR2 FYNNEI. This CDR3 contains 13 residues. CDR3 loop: CASTSEPLYEQFF. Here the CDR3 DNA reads TGTGCCAGCACTTCTGAACCACTATATGAGCAGTTCTTC. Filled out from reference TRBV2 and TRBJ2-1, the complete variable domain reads EPEVTQTPSHQVTQMGQEVILRCVPISNHLYFYWYRQILGQKVEFLVSFYNNEISEKSEIFDDQFSVERPDGSNFTLKIRSTKLEDSAMYFCASTSEPLYEQFFGPGTRLTVL.

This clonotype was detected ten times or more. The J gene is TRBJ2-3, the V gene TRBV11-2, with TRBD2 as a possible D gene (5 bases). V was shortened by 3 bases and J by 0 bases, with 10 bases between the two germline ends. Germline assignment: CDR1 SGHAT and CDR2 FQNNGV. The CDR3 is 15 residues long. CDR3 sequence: CASSFMRASTDTQYF. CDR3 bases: TGTGCCAGCAGCTTTATGCGGGCCAGCACAGATACGCAGTATTTT. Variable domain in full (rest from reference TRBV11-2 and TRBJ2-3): EAGVAQSPRYKIIEKRQSVAFWCNPISGHATLYWYQQILGQGPKLLIQFQNNGVVDDSQLPKDRFSAERLKGVDSTLKIQPAKLEDSAVYLCASSFMRASTDTQYFGPGTRLTVL.

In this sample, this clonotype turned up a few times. The CDR3 protein is CASSYGFVYGYTF. CDR3 coding DNA: TGTGCCAGCAGTTACGGTTTTGTCTATGGCTACACCTTC. The chain employs TRBV6-5 and TRBJ1-2, with no clear D. The V gene's germline CDR1 is MNHEY and CDR2 SVGAGI. The CDR3 has 13 residues. The V gene lost 2 bases and the J gene lost 4 bases, with 8 bases spanning the gap.

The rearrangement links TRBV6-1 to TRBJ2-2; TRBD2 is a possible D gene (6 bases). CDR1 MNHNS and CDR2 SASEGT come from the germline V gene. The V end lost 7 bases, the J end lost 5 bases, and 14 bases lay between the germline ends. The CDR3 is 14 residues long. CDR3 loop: CASTSGEDTGELFF. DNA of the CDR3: TGTGCCAGCACATCGGGGGAGGATACCGGGGAGCTGTTTTTT.

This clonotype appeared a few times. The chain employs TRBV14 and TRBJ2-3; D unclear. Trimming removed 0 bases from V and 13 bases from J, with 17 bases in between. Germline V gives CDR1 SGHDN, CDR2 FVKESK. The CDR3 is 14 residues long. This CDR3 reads CASSQEERKGSEYF. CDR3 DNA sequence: TGTGCCAGCAGCCAAGAAGAACGGAAAGGGTCGGAGTATTTT.

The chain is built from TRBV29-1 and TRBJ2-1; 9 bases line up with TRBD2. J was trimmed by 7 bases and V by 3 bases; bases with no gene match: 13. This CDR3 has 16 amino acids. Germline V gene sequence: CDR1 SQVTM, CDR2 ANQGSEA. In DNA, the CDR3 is TGCAGCGTTGAGGGCGTTAGCGGGGGAACTGGGAATGAGCAGTTCTTC. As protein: CSVEGVSGGTGNEQFF.

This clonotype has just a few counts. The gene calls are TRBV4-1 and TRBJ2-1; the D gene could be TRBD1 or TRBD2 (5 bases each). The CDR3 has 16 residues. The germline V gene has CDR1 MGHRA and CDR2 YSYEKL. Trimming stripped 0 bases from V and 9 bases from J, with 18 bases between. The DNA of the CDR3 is TGCGCCAGCAGCCAAGAGGGGGTCGGGTTATTAGGTGAGCAGTTCTTC. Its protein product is CASSQEGVGLLGEQFF.

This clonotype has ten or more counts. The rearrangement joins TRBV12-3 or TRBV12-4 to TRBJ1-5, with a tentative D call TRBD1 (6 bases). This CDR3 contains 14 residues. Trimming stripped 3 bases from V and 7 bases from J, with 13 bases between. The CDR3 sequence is CASSLGAKGQPQHF. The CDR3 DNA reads TGTGCCAGCAGTTTGGGGGCTAAAGGGCAGCCCCAGCATTTT.

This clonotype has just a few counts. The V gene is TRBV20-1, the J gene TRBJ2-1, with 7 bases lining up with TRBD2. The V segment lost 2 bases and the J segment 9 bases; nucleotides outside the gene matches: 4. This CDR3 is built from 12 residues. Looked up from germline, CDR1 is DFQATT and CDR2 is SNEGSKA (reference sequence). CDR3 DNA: TGCAGTGCTAGATACGGCGGGGGTGAGCAGTTCTTC. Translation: CSARYGGGEQFF.

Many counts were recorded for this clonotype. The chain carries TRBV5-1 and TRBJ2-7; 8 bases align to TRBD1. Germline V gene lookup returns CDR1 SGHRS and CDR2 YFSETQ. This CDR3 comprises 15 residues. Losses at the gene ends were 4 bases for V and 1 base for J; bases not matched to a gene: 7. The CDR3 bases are TGCGCCAGCAGCGGTGACAGGGGTGAATCCTACGAGCAGTACTTC. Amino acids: CASSGDRGESYEQYF.

The CDR3 protein is CASSHGLQRYNEQFF. The DNA for the CDR3 is TGCGCCAGCAGCCACGGACTCCAGCGGTACAATGAGCAGTTCTTC. The chain uses TRBV4-3 and TRBJ2-1; maybe TRBD2 (5 bases). This CDR3 is built from 15 residues. Germline V lookup: CDR1 LGHNA, CDR2 YSLEER. V was cut by 3 bases and J by 4 bases, with 13 bases left in between.

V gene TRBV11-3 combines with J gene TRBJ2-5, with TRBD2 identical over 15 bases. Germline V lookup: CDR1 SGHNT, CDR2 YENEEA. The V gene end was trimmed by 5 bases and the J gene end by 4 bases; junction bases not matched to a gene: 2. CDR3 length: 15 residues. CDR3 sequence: CASSPGLAGGETQYF. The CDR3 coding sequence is TGTGCCAGCAGCCCGGGACTAGCGGGAGGAGAGACCCAGTACTTC.